The next 20 T cell receptor beta chains were all read from a single sample in a study of post-analysis software for immune sequencing data. Their antigens are not known. General observations from the study: With TRBV5-6, TRBV5-1 and TRBV20-1 included, 4 to 6 TRBV segments were more frequent in patients than in controls.

Libraries were made from TCR beta cDNA, and they carried unique molecular identifiers. In TCRdb, the PCR reads were re-called with MiXCR into one record per CDR3 protein. The table shows about 540,000 distinct CDR3 sequences, with 30% to 40% occurring only once. Sequences were obtained from blood. The receptors were gathered from a girl aged 2-17 years with multiple sclerosis.

V and J are TRBV4-2 and TRBJ2-3, with TRBD2 matching 7 bases. The CDR3 covers 16 residues. Looked up from germline, CDR1 is LGHNA and CDR2 is YNFKEQ. The trim removed 4 bases at V and 4 bases at J, leaving 11 bases unmatched. CDR3 sequence (DNA): TGTGCCAGCAGCCCCGGACTAGATCGTCTCCCAGATACGCAGTATTTT. Amino acids: CASSPGLDRLPDTQYF.

The chain recombines TRBV7-9 with TRBJ2-1; 11 bases fit TRBD2. Unmatched junction bases numbered 11, after V lost 5 bases and J lost 8 bases. CDR1 is SEHNR, CDR2 FQNEAQ, per germline (reference sequence). This CDR3 region has 16 residues. The CDR3 is CASSPRFSGGVDEQFF. The CDR3 nucleotides read TGTGCCAGCAGCCCCAGGTTTAGCGGGGGGGTGGATGAGCAGTTCTTC.

This clonotype was seen a few times. The chain is built from TRBV4-1 and TRBJ1-1, with a weak D call TRBD1 (6 bases). The CDR3 length is 16 residues. The V gene's germline CDR1 is MGHRA and CDR2 YSYEKL. Trimming pared 0 bases from V and 5 bases from J, leaving 16 bases between. The CDR3 bases are TGCGCCAGCAGCCAAGAGGGTTTGGGGGGGCCAACTGAAGCTTTCTTT. Translation gives CASSQEGLGGPTEAFF.

This clonotype appeared a few times. The J gene is TRBJ2-4, the V gene TRBV9, with 9 bases matching TRBD1. The DNA end lines up better with TRBJ2-7; the J call may be wrong. The CDR3 length is 14 residues. The germline V gene has CDR1 SGDLS and CDR2 YYNGEE. The CDR3 coding sequence is TGTGCCAGCAGCGCCCCGGGACAGGGCGACGAGCAGTACTTC. This encodes CASSAPGQGDEQYF.

This clonotype was seen a handful of times. V is TRBV20-1 and J is TRBJ1-1; D uncertain. V was trimmed by 5 bases and J by 4 bases, leaving 11 bases between them. The germline V gene encodes CDR1 DFQATT and CDR2 SNEGSKA (reference sequence). The CDR3 runs 12 residues. The CDR3 is CSASAFSTEAFF. The CDR3 DNA follows: TGCAGTGCTTCAGCCTTTTCCACTGAAGCTTTCTTT.

There are a few counts of this clonotype. One end of the junction fails to match germline, which may point to a read error. This chain links TRBV14 with TRBJ2-7, with D uncertain. CDR1 is SGHDN and CDR2 is FVKESK in the germline V gene. This CDR3 is built from 14 residues. CDR3 region: CANSQGNSHYEQYF. The CDR3 DNA follows: TGTGCCAACAGCCAAGGCAACAGTCACTACGAGCAGTACTTC.

This clonotype was detected a few times. The chain carries TRBV25-1 and TRBJ2-3; D is uncertain. The CDR3 runs 13 residues. The germline V gene has CDR1 MGHDK and CDR2 SYGVNS. V dropped 1 base and J dropped 6 bases, with 8 bases sitting between them. CDR3 in amino acids: CASSEFDGDTQYF. The CDR3 region has the DNA TGTGCCAGCAGTGAATTTGATGGGGATACGCAGTATTTT.

A note on this clonotype: The junction departs from the called germline gene at one end, perhaps through a read error. V gene TRBV9 combines with J gene TRBJ2-1, with TRBD2 matching over 9 bases. The germline V gene has CDR1 SGDLS and CDR2 YYNGEE. The length of the CDR3 is 14 residues. CDR3 bases: TGTGCCAGCTCTCGCGGGACTAGCCTCAATGAGCGGTTCTTC. This codes for CASSRGTSLNERFF.

The V call is TRBV7-2, the J call TRBJ2-5, with unresolved D. The CDR3 is 13 residues long. Per germline, CDR1 SGHTA and CDR2 FQGNSA. Trimming pared 7 bases from V and 4 bases from J, leaving 13 bases between. The CDR3 sequence is CASTDTIRETQYF. The CDR3 DNA sequence: TGTGCCAGCACCGATACAATTCGAGAGACCCAGTACTTC.

V usage is TRBV29-1 and J usage is TRBJ2-2; TRBD2 might be the D (6 bases). Trimming took 7 bases from V and 1 from J, leaving 13 bases between them. CDR3 length equals 14 residues. The germline V gene encodes CDR1 SQVTM and CDR2 ANQGSEA. CDR3 in amino acids: CSALPGENTGELFF. CDR3 sequence (DNA): TGCAGCGCACTTCCGGGGGAGAACACCGGGGAGCTGTTTTTT.

This clonotype was observed a few times. The CDR3 DNA reads TGTGCCAGCAAAATAAGAATTTATAGCAATCAGCCCCAGCATTTT. Translated: CASKIRIYSNQPQHF. This chain joins TRBV6-5 and TRBJ1-5; D not resolved. CDR1 is MNHEY, CDR2 SVGAGI, per germline. The CDR3 spans 15 residues. V lost 7 bases, J lost 0 bases, and 13 bases lay in between.

Concerning this clonotype itself: The junction departs from germline at one end; a sequencing error may be responsible. The V gene is TRBV6-2 or TRBV6-3, the J gene TRBJ1-2; D is perhaps TRBD1 (6 bases). The CDR3 runs 14 residues. CDR1 is MNHEY and CDR2 is SVGEGT in the germline V gene. This CDR3 is CASSDSGDGYGYTF. CDR3 bases: TGTGCCAGCAGTGACTCAGGGGACGGCTATGGCTACACCTTC.

This clonotype was recorded many times. The chain uses TRBV7-2 and TRBJ2-5; D gene uncertain. CDR1 SGHTA and CDR2 FQGNSA come from the germline V gene. Trimming took off 5 bases at V and 3 bases at J, with 10 bases between the two ends. The CDR3 is 13 residues long. The CDR3 loop is CASSGDTEETQYF. In DNA, the CDR3 is TGTGCCAGCAGCGGCGACACTGAAGAGACCCAGTACTTC.

The rearrangement links TRBV14 to TRBJ2-1, with D possibly matching TRBD1 (5 bases). The V gene lost 1 base and the J gene lost 5 bases, with 6 bases spanning the gap. There are 13 residues in the CDR3. Germline V gene sequence: CDR1 SGHDN, CDR2 FVKESK. CDR3 loop: CASSQGGHNEQFF. The DNA for the CDR3 is TGTGCCAGCAGCCAAGGGGGCCACAATGAGCAGTTCTTC.

This clonotype was counted between two and nine times. The chain uses TRBV5-1 and TRBJ2-1, with a possible D match to TRBD2 (7 bases). From germline, CDR1 is SGHRS and CDR2 YFSETQ. V lost 4 bases and J lost 4, with 21 bases in between. The CDR3 extends over 17 amino acids. The CDR3 nucleotides read TGCGCCAGCAGCCAGTTTGCGGGGGCCTCTGGGTACAATGAGCAGTTCTTC. The encoded protein is CASSQFAGASGYNEQFF. Full variable domain (remainder filled in from reference TRBV5-1 and TRBJ2-1): KAGVTQTPRYLIKTRGQQVTLSCSPISGHRSVSWYQQTPGQGLQFLFEYFSETQRNKGNFPGRFSGRQFSNSRSEMNVSTLELGDSALYLCASSQFAGASGYNEQFFGPGTRLTVL.

The J gene is TRBJ1-1, the V gene TRBV6-6, with 8 bases lining up with TRBD1. The germline V gene has CDR1 MNHNY and CDR2 SVGAGI (reference sequence). With 3 bases clipped from V and 0 bases from J, the junction kept 3 bases outside the gene matches. The CDR3 is 15 amino acids. The CDR3: CASSYRTGLNTEAFF. In DNA, the CDR3 is TGTGCCAGCAGTTATCGGACAGGGTTGAACACTGAAGCTTTCTTT.

The V and J genes are TRBV13 and TRBJ2-3; D not resolved. Trimming left V 5 bases short and J 6 bases short, with 12 bases between. This CDR3 has 13 amino acids. CDR1 and CDR2 from the germline V gene are PRHDT and FYEKMQ (reference sequence). CDR3: CASSRISGDTQYF. In DNA, the CDR3 is TGTGCCAGCAGCCGAATTTCCGGGGATACGCAGTATTTT.

This clonotype was counted between two and nine times. The CDR3 loop reads CASSLSGNQPQHF. The CDR3 DNA sequence: TGTGCCAGCAGTTTATCTGGCAATCAGCCCCAGCATTTT. The V call is TRBV27, the J call TRBJ1-5, with unresolved D. Trimming stripped 0 bases from V and 2 bases from J, with 2 bases between. This CDR3 region has 13 residues. In germline, CDR1 is MNHEY, CDR2 SMNVEV (reference sequence).

The table lists this clonotype with many counts. The chain has TRBV29-1 and TRBJ2-7; 10 bases match TRBD2. CDR3 size: 15 residues. Unmatched junction bases numbered 4, after V lost 0 bases and J lost 2 bases. CDR1 is SQVTM, CDR2 ANQGSEA, per germline. The CDR3 bases are TGCAGCGTTGAAGACTCACTAGCGGGAACCTACGAGCAGTACTTC. Protein sequence: CSVEDSLAGTYEQYF.

The table lists this clonotype with a few counts. The chain employs TRBV4-1 and TRBJ2-3; no definite D call. The CDR3 is 14 residues long. The V gene lost 3 bases and the J gene lost 7 bases, with 14 bases spanning the gap. The germline gives CDR1 MGHRA, CDR2 YSYEKL. In DNA, the CDR3 is TGCGCCAGCAGCCACCCACTCGGCGAGAATACGCAGTATTTT. As protein: CASSHPLGENTQYF.